The 25 T cell receptor beta chains reported below all come from one sample, sequenced in a study of post-analysis software for immune sequencing data. Findings of the study overall: Higher frequency in patients than in controls was seen for about five TRBV segments, with TRBV5-6, TRBV5-1 and TRBV20-1 among them.

Unique molecular identifiers were built into the TCR beta cDNA libraries. Each CDR3 protein gets one entry after TCRdb re-called the PCR reads with MiXCR. Here the sample spans 820,000 or so distinct CDR3 sequences, around 53% being singletons. No antigen has been identified for these receptors. The sequencing sample was made of blood. These receptors all stem from a girl under 18 with multiple sclerosis.

About this clonotype: At one of its ends the junction is not consistent with the germline gene, which may arise from a read error. The chain joins TRBV6-5 to TRBJ1-2, with TRBD1 as a possible D gene (5 bases). The germline CDR1 and CDR2 sequences are MNHEY and SVGAGI. The CDR3 is made up of 15 amino acids. Written as DNA, the CDR3 is TGTGCCAGCAGTTACGGTGGGGCCAGTAACTATGGCCACACCTTC. Translated: CASSYGGASNYGHTF.

This clonotype showed up just a few times. The rearrangement uses TRBV4-1 and TRBJ2-1; D may be TRBD1 (6 bases). Trimming removed 5 bases from V and 3 bases from J, with 14 bases in between. CDR3 length: 15 residues. Germline V lookup: CDR1 MGHRA, CDR2 YSYEKL. The CDR3 nucleotides read TGCGCCAGCAGCGAAGCAACAGGGTACTACAATGAGCAGTTCTTC. This codes for CASSEATGYYNEQFF.

In its sample, this clonotype was seen a few times. The chain uses TRBV29-1 and TRBJ1-4; the D gene is possibly TRBD1 (6 bases). Germline-derived CDR1 and CDR2 are SQVTM and ANQGSEA. V lost 4 bases and J 8 bases, leaving 17 bases between the germline ends. The CDR3 contains 14 residues. In nucleotides, the CDR3 is TGCAGCGTTGTTGGAGGGGGGGCTGGCGAAAAACTGTTTTTT. Protein sequence: CSVVGGGAGEKLFF.

This chain uses TRBV20-1 with TRBJ2-4; no clear D gene. The CDR3 has 10 amino acids. Germline V gene lookup returns CDR1 DFQATT and CDR2 SNEGSKA (reference sequence). V dropped 4 bases and J dropped 8 bases, with 6 bases sitting between them. The CDR3 protein is CSANRDIQYF. In nucleotides, the CDR3 is TGCAGTGCTAATAGGGACATTCAGTACTTC.

This clonotype has only one observation. This chain connects TRBV12-3 or TRBV12-4 to TRBJ1-6; D not resolved. V lost 7 bases to trimming and J lost 10 bases, with 17 bases between them. This CDR3 region has 14 residues. Here the CDR3 reads CASNEVAGGSPLHF. The CDR3 region has the DNA TGTGCCAGCAATGAAGTAGCCGGAGGGTCACCCCTCCACTTT.

The chain recombines TRBV6-6 with TRBJ1-2, with no clear D. Germline lookup yields CDR1 MNHNY and CDR2 SVGAGI (reference sequence). The CDR3 covers 16 residues. V was pared by 5 bases and J by 1 base, with 17 bases between. CDR3: CASSHGRQSFNYGYTF. The CDR3 bases are TGTGCCAGCAGTCACGGACGACAAAGCTTTAACTATGGCTACACCTTC.

This clonotype was found a few times. The chain has TRBV20-1 and TRBJ2-3; 9 positions agree with TRBD1. The J segment lost 0 bases and the V segment lost 5 bases, leaving 3 bases of the junction unmatched. Germline CDR1 and CDR2: DFQATT and SNEGSKA (reference sequence). CDR3 length: 14 residues. CDR3 coding DNA: TGCAGTGCTTTACAGGGGGCGAGCACAGATACGCAGTATTTT. Its translation is CSALQGASTDTQYF.

The chain is built from TRBV7-9 and TRBJ1-1; 7 nucleotides match TRBD1. This CDR3 has 16 residues. V trimming: 3 bases; J trimming: 2 bases; junction bases outside the gene matches: 9. Germline assignment: CDR1 SEHNR and CDR2 FQNEAQ (reference sequence). CDR3 amino acids: CASSLGATGANTEAFF. Written as DNA, the CDR3 is TGTGCCAGCAGCTTGGGTGCAACAGGGGCCAACACTGAAGCTTTCTTT.

This clonotype was found once. The chain links TRBV11-1 to TRBJ1-2; 8 bases align to TRBD1. The V gene end was trimmed by 3 bases and the J gene end by 4 bases; junction bases not matched to a gene: 4. Per the germline V gene, CDR1 is SGHAT and CDR2 is FQDESV (reference sequence). This CDR3 comprises 14 residues. The CDR3 nucleotides read TGTGCCAGCAGCTTTTCCACAGGGGGCTATGGCTACACCTTC. This translates into CASSFSTGGYGYTF.

The chain is built from TRBV12-3 or TRBV12-4 and TRBJ1-6, with D unclear. The CDR3 extends over 16 amino acids. V gave up 5 bases and J gave up 0 bases, with 11 bases separating them. The CDR3 spells CASSNLLSSYNSPLHF. The CDR3 DNA reads as TGTGCCAGCAGTAACCTCTTGAGCTCCTATAATTCACCCCTCCACTTT.

V and J are TRBV24-1 and TRBJ2-3, with 12 bases fitting TRBD2. The junction had 9 bases not matched to a gene; V was cut back by 6 bases and J by 0 bases. Germline CDR1 reads KGHDR; CDR2 reads SFDVKD. The CDR3 length is 18 residues. The CDR3 loop is CATSPSGRARGSTDTQYF. In DNA form, the CDR3 reads TGTGCCACCAGTCCTAGCGGGAGGGCCCGGGGCAGCACAGATACGCAGTATTTT.

This clonotype was seen only a few times. V and J are TRBV7-9 and TRBJ1-5; 7 nucleotides align to TRBD1. The length of the CDR3 is 13 residues. With V trimmed by 5 bases and J by 6 bases, 4 bases remained unmatched. Germline CDR1 and CDR2: SEHNR and FQNEAQ (reference sequence). The CDR3 nucleotides are TGTGCCAGCAGCCGGGACAGTGCTCAGCCCCAGCATTTT. The encoded protein is CASSRDSAQPQHF.

The rearrangement uses TRBV20-1 and TRBJ1-4; D uncertain. The CDR3 is made up of 13 amino acids. Germline CDR1 is DFQATT and CDR2 is SNEGSKA (reference sequence). Trimming stripped 5 bases from V and 8 bases from J, with 15 bases between. This CDR3 is CSAARLAGEKLFF. The CDR3 DNA is TGCAGTGCTGCCCGACTGGCGGGGGAAAAACTGTTTTTT.

This clonotype was found a few times. The chain uses TRBV5-1 and TRBJ2-1; 14 bases agree with TRBD2. CDR3 size: 17 residues. Trimming cost V 5 bases and J 7 bases; bases outside gene matches: 11. CDR1 is SGHRS, CDR2 YFSETQ, per germline. CDR3 nucleotide sequence: TGCGCCAGCAGTACGGGACTAGCGGGGGCGGGGTTTAATGAGCAGTTCTTC. It encodes CASSTGLAGAGFNEQFF.

The chain carries TRBV29-1 and TRBJ2-1; 7 bases are shared with TRBD1. Trimming removed 5 bases from V and 5 bases from J; junction bases left unmatched: 12. The germline gives CDR1 SQVTM, CDR2 ANQGSEA. The CDR3 has 15 amino acids. The CDR3 DNA reads TGCAGCGTTTCTGTGGCAGGGGGTCACGACAATGAGCAGTTCTTC. Residues: CSVSVAGGHDNEQFF.

The chain is built from TRBV20-1 and TRBJ1-2; no definite D call. V shed 0 bases and J shed 7 bases, with 21 bases lying between them. The CDR3 runs to 16 residues. From germline, CDR1 is DFQATT and CDR2 SNEGSKA (reference sequence). The CDR3 is CSARDRMGPESGGYTF. CDR3 coding DNA: TGCAGTGCTAGAGATCGCATGGGTCCAGAATCAGGTGGCTACACCTTC.

The rearrangement joins TRBV29-1 to TRBJ2-4; D possibly corresponds to TRBD1 (5 bases). The DNA end is a closer match to TRBJ2-7, so the J assignment may be wrong. Germline loops: CDR1 SQVTM, CDR2 ANQGSEA. CDR3 length: 14 amino acids. The CDR3 nucleotides are TGCAGCGTTGAAGTTTCAGGGCACCCATACGAGCAGTACTTC. Translation gives CSVEVSGHPYEQYF.

This clonotype was picked up one time. The genes are TRBV5-1 and TRBJ2-5; D is unresolved. V was pared by 0 bases and J by 2 bases, with 14 bases between. Germline assignment: CDR1 SGHRS and CDR2 YFSETQ. The CDR3 loop spans 16 amino acids. The CDR3 loop reads CASSLGSMLGQETQYF. The DNA of the CDR3 is TGCGCCAGCAGCTTGGGTAGTATGTTGGGGCAAGAGACCCAGTACTTC.

The chain is built from TRBV7-2 and TRBJ2-7; D might be TRBD2 (6 bases). The CDR3 length is 12 residues. The V gene's germline CDR1 is SGHTA and CDR2 FQGNSA. Between the trimmed V and J ends, which lost 7 bases and 5 bases, there was a span of 12 bases. The CDR3: CASTEGRNEQYF. The CDR3 coding sequence is TGTGCCAGCACGGAGGGACGGAACGAGCAGTACTTC.

The V and J genes are TRBV10-3 and TRBJ1-1; a weak D match, TRBD1 (5 bases). CDR1 is ENHRY and CDR2 is SYGVKD in the germline V gene. V dropped 6 bases and J dropped 3 bases, with 11 bases sitting between them. This CDR3 comprises 13 residues. The CDR3 loop is CAIRGTKDTEAFF. The CDR3 DNA is TGTGCCATCAGGGGGACCAAGGACACTGAAGCTTTCTTT.

This chain joins TRBV10-3 and TRBJ2-1; TRBD2 is a possible D gene (6 bases). V was cut by 5 bases and J by 4 bases, with 15 bases left in between. CDR3 length equals 15 residues. Germline V gene lookup returns CDR1 ENHRY and CDR2 SYGVKD. The CDR3 protein is CAISITGDPYNEQFF. The CDR3 DNA follows: TGTGCCATCAGTATAACGGGGGACCCATACAATGAGCAGTTCTTC.

CDR3 sequence (DNA): TGCAGTGTCCCGCCCCGGACGGCGCTAGCCAAAAACATTCAGTACTTC. This codes for CSVPPRTALAKNIQYF. This rearrangement joins TRBV20-1 to TRBJ2-4; D remains unclear. CDR1 and CDR2 from the germline V gene are DFQATT and SNEGSKA (reference sequence). The CDR3 spans 16 residues. Trimming took off 7 bases at V and 0 bases at J, with 19 bases between the two ends.

The chain has TRBV29-1 and TRBJ2-3, with D perhaps matching TRBD2 (6 bases). CDR3 length: 13 residues. V dropped 5 bases and J dropped 4 bases, with 13 bases sitting between them. The V gene's germline CDR1 is SQVTM and CDR2 ANQGSEA. The chain's CDR3 is CSVLGLRPDTQYF. CDR3 nucleotides: TGCAGCGTTTTGGGACTGAGACCAGATACGCAGTATTTT.

In its sample, this clonotype was seen a few times. The CDR3 coding sequence is TGCGCCAGCAGCCAACTACCAAAGACAGGGAACTACGAGCAGTACTTC. The encoded protein is CASSQLPKTGNYEQYF. V and J are TRBV4-1 and TRBJ2-7; 7 nucleotides match TRBD1. There are 16 residues in the CDR3. The trim removed 2 bases at V and 3 bases at J, leaving 10 bases unmatched. Per the germline V gene, CDR1 is MGHRA and CDR2 is YSYEKL.

The CDR3: CASRFGLAGGTAFF. CDR3 in DNA: TGTGCCAGCAGATTCGGGCTAGCGGGAGGGACAGCGTTCTTC. This chain links TRBV12-3 or TRBV12-4 with TRBJ2-1; 12 nucleotides line up with TRBD2. V gave up 6 bases and J gave up 15 bases; unmatched junction bases: 12. This CDR3 has 14 residues.